This T cell receptor beta chain was recorded in a study of blood T cell repertoires in COVID-19. Overall study: COVID-19 samples from acute and convalescent phases originated in the United States, Italy and Spain. T cells, B-cell-depleted T cells, or PBMCs provided the cDNA or gDNA that served as material.

As handled by the study authors: Amplification of reference gene primers was used by the study to estimate nucleated cell counts. TCRdb's table, derived via immunoSEQ multiplex PCR, lists solely in-frame clones and lacks some. V and J calls plus clone size are reproduced from that table; the DNA served to infer D and trimming. This sample has 20,000 to 30,000 clones; approximately 75% occur once, and the top ten carry roughly 2.7%. The CDR3 sequence is 17 residues long. The V gene's germline CDR1 is SEHNR and CDR2 FQNEAQ (reference sequence). Between the trimmed V and J ends, which lost 0 bases and 1 base, there was a span of 13 bases.

The receptor comes from a woman between 65 and 79 years old with COVID-19, enrolled during active disease. The sequencing input was peripheral blood. The chain has TRBV7-9 and TRBJ1-5; D is possibly TRBD1 (6 bases). CDR3 sequence reads: CASSLAKGGFSNQPQHF. The CDR3 DNA reads as TGTGCCAGCAGCTTAGCCAAGGGGGGGTTCAGCAATCAGCCCCAGCATTTT.